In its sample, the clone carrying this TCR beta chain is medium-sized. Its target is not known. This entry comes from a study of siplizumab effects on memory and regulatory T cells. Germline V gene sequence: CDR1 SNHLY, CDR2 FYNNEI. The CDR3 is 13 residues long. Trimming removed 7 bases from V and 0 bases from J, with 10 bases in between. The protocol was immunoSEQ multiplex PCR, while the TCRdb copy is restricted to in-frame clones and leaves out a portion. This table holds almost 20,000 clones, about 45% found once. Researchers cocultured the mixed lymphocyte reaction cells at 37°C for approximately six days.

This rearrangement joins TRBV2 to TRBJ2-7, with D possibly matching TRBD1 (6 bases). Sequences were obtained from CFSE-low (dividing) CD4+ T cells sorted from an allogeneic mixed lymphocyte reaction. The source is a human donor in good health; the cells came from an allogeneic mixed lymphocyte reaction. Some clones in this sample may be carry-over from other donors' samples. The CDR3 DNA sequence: TGTGCCAGCACCCGGGACATCTCCTACGAGCAGTACTTC. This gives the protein CASTRDISYEQYF. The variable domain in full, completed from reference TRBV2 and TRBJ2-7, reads EPEVTQTPSHQVTQMGQEVILRCVPISNHLYFYWYRQILGQKVEFLVSFYNNEISEKSEIFDDQFSVERPDGSNFTLKIRSTKLEDSAMYFCASTRDISYEQYFGPGTRLTVT.